These 31 T cell receptor beta chains were sequenced from one sample in a study of blood T cells in healthy people across ages. It was with a sample-barcoded 5' primer and a J-beta primer mix that a second PCR of about 6 to 11 cycles was run. One entry per CDR3 protein results from TCRdb running MiXCR on the 5' RACE reads. Of 1.5 million or so distinct CDR3 sequences in the sample, about 40% were seen once. The sequencing input was blood. These TCRs come from a woman between 18 and 29 years old in good health.

This clonotype turned up a few times. The rearrangement links TRBV4-2 to TRBJ2-7; D not certain. Germline V gives CDR1 LGHNA, CDR2 YNFKEQ. This CDR3 is built from 14 residues. Trimming cost V 4 bases and J 0 bases, with 10 bases left between them. The CDR3 loop reads CASSPYLLSYEQYF. CDR3 coding DNA: TGTGCCAGCAGCCCGTACCTCCTCTCCTACGAGCAGTACTTC.

DNA of the CDR3: TGTGCCAGCAGTGAAGGGACAGACCCTCTCGCAGATACGCAGTATTTT. Translation gives CASSEGTDPLADTQYF. The genes are TRBV25-1 and TRBJ2-3, with TRBD1 identical over 7 bases. CDR1 and CDR2 (germline): MGHDK, SYGVNS. The CDR3 is 16 amino acids. V gave up 2 bases and J gave up 4 bases; unmatched junction bases: 9.

This clonotype was detected a few times. This chain links TRBV7-9 with TRBJ2-1, with TRBD2 matching over 7 bases. J was trimmed by 0 bases and V by 5 bases; bases with no gene match: 7. Germline CDR1 reads SEHNR; CDR2 reads FQNEAQ (reference sequence). The CDR3 has 16 amino acids. CDR3 coding DNA: TGTGCCAGCAGCCCCGCTAGCGGACCCTCCTACAATGAGCAGTTCTTC. Its translation is CASSPASGPSYNEQFF. Together with reference TRBV7-9 and TRBJ2-1, the CDR3 gives the full variable domain: DTGVSQNPRHKITKRGQNVTFRCDPISEHNRLYWYRQTLGQGPEFLTYFQNEAQLEKSRLLSDRFSAERPKGSFSTLEIQRTEQGDSAMYLCASSPASGPSYNEQFFGPGTRLTVL.

The V and J genes are TRBV5-1 and TRBJ1-2; no clear D. V lost 1 base, J lost 3 bases, and 10 bases lay in between. In germline, CDR1 is SGHRS, CDR2 YFSETQ. The CDR3 length is 14 residues. The CDR3 DNA follows: TGCGCCAGCAGCTTGTTGGACCGTGACTATGGCTACACCTTC. Translation gives CASSLLDRDYGYTF.

This clonotype has just a few counts. This chain joins TRBV7-2 and TRBJ1-5; TRBD1 might be the D (5 bases). The CDR3 spans 17 residues. Between the trimmed V and J ends, which lost 1 base and 0 bases, there was a span of 13 bases. The germline V gene encodes CDR1 SGHTA and CDR2 FQGNSA. The CDR3 nucleotides read TGTGCCAGCAGCTTAGACGGGGACTTCAATAGCAATCAGCCCCAGCATTTT. This translates into CASSLDGDFNSNQPQHF.

This clonotype showed up just a few times. The chain uses TRBV24-1 and TRBJ2-1, with 12 bases aligning to TRBD1. The germline V gene encodes CDR1 KGHDR and CDR2 SFDVKD. V shed 6 bases, J shed 6 bases, and the junction held 8 bases outside the gene matches. The CDR3 totals 16 residues. CDR3 in amino acids: CATSLWDRGPPNEQFF. DNA for the CDR3: TGTGCCACCAGTCTCTGGGACAGGGGGCCGCCCAATGAGCAGTTCTTC.

This clonotype has only one observation. This chain uses TRBV5-6 with TRBJ2-7; tentatively, D is TRBD2 (6 bases). From germline, CDR1 is SGHDT and CDR2 YYEEEE. Trimming left V 3 bases short and J 2 bases short, with 21 bases between. The length of the CDR3 is 17 residues. DNA for the CDR3: TGTGCCAGCAGCTCCAGAAGCACCGGGACTCGTACCTACGAGCAGTACTTC. Translating it yields CASSSRSTGTRTYEQYF.

In this sample, this clonotype turned up once. J is TRBJ2-5 and V is TRBV20-1; 8 bases are shared with TRBD2. CDR1 is DFQATT, CDR2 SNEGSKA, per germline (reference sequence). Trimming took 6 bases from V and 2 from J; bases not matched to a gene: 11. The CDR3 runs 15 residues. CDR3 DNA: TGCAGTGCCCTGATCCGCAGCGGGGGACAAGAGACCCAGTACTTC. This translates into CSALIRSGGQETQYF.

This clonotype has a handful of counts. The V and J genes are TRBV27 and TRBJ1-2; 9 bases map to TRBD1. The J segment lost 8 bases and the V segment lost 4 bases, leaving 5 bases of the junction unmatched. This CDR3 has 13 amino acids. The germline CDR1 and CDR2 sequences are MNHEY and SMNVEV (reference sequence). In nucleotides, the CDR3 is TGTGCCAGCAGTTCTGCGACAGGGGGAGGCTACACCTTC. It translates to CASSSATGGGYTF.

Turning to this clonotype: Its ends do not fully match the called genes, so a read error is possible. The chain recombines TRBV7-8 with TRBJ2-5; D is tentatively TRBD1 or TRBD2 (5 bases each). Germline V gene sequence: CDR1 SGHVS, CDR2 FQNEAQ. CDR3 size: 13 residues. The CDR3 protein is CGSTGAYQETQYF. The DNA for the CDR3 is TGTGGCAGCACCGGGGCCTACCAAGAGACCCAGTACTTC.

The chain is built from TRBV20-1 and TRBJ2-2; 8 bases agree with TRBD1. The CDR3 has 16 residues. Looked up from germline, CDR1 is DFQATT and CDR2 is SNEGSKA (reference sequence). The J segment lost 5 bases and the V segment lost 5 bases, leaving 13 bases of the junction unmatched. CDR3 in amino acids: CSAGTGDTSVTGELFF. The DNA of the CDR3 is TGCAGTGCTGGGACAGGTGATACGTCAGTAACCGGGGAGCTGTTTTTT.

This clonotype has a handful of counts. This chain joins TRBV2 and TRBJ2-7; no clear D. The CDR3 has 12 amino acids. Deletions cut 2 bases from V and 6 bases from J, with 8 bases between. Germline V lookup: CDR1 SNHLY, CDR2 FYNNEI. This CDR3 is CASSELEFEQYF. In DNA, the CDR3 is TGTGCCAGCAGTGAACTCGAGTTCGAGCAGTACTTC.

This clonotype was recorded many times. This rearrangement joins TRBV6-2 or TRBV6-3 to TRBJ1-2; tentative D call: TRBD1 (6 bases). V dropped 4 bases and J dropped 4 bases, with 13 bases sitting between them. Germline V gene data show CDR1 as MNHEY and CDR2 as SVGEGT. This CDR3 region has 14 residues. The CDR3 sequence is CASSFGGSSYGYTF. In nucleotides, the CDR3 is TGTGCCAGCAGTTTCGGGGGCTCCTCCTATGGCTACACCTTC.

CDR3 nucleotide sequence: TGTGCCAGCAGTGAGCCGACGATAGCGGGAGGCTTCACAGATACGCAGTATTTT. It specifies CASSEPTIAGGFTDTQYF. The chain couples TRBV6-1 to TRBJ2-3; 10 nucleotides align to TRBD2. Looked up from germline, CDR1 is MNHNS and CDR2 is SASEGT. There are 18 residues in the CDR3. The ends lost 3 bases at V and 2 bases at J; junction bases unmatched: 11.

CDR3 in amino acids: CASRGTSGHFIEQYF. The CDR3 coding sequence is TGTGCCAGTAGGGGGACTAGCGGACATTTTATCGAGCAGTACTTC. The chain links TRBV11-2 to TRBJ2-7; 11 nucleotides align to TRBD2. The CDR3 has 15 residues. The trim removed 9 bases at V and 6 bases at J, leaving 13 bases unmatched. Germline CDR1 reads SGHAT; CDR2 reads FQNNGV.

In its sample, this clonotype was seen a few times. This chain links TRBV14 with TRBJ2-5; 10 bases agree with TRBD1. V lost 3 bases and J lost 1; bases outside the gene matches: 5. CDR1 SGHDN and CDR2 FVKESK come from the germline V gene. The CDR3 contains 16 residues. The CDR3 is CASSQRQGAGQETQYF. The CDR3 DNA follows: TGTGCCAGCAGCCAGAGACAGGGGGCAGGCCAAGAGACCCAGTACTTC. Supplemented by reference TRBV14 and TRBJ2-5, the full variable domain reads EAGVTQFPSHSVIEKGQTVTLRCDPISGHDNLYWYRRVMGKEIKFLLHFVKESKQDESGMPNNRFLAERTGGTYSTLKVQPAELEDSGVYFCASSQRQGAGQETQYFGPGTRLLVL.

The chain couples TRBV25-1 to TRBJ2-2, with 10 bases that match TRBD1. The trim removed 4 bases at V and 3 bases at J, leaving 2 bases unmatched. The CDR3 spans 15 residues. Germline lookup yields CDR1 MGHDK and CDR2 SYGVNS. Here the CDR3 DNA reads TGTGCCAGCAGTGGGACAGGGGGGTACACCGGGGAGCTGTTTTTT. It codes for CASSGTGGYTGELFF.

This clonotype has just a few counts. The chain couples TRBV11-2 to TRBJ2-1; 12 bases match TRBD2. Germline CDR1 and CDR2: SGHAT and FQNNGV. V shed 1 base and J 10 bases; nucleotides not matched to a gene: 5. The length of the CDR3 is 15 residues. The CDR3 here is CASSLVASGRGEQFF. CDR3 DNA: TGTGCCAGCAGCTTAGTGGCTAGCGGGAGGGGGGAGCAGTTCTTC.

This chain uses TRBV5-1 with TRBJ2-1, with 13 nucleotides matching TRBD2. The CDR3 contains 18 residues. The germline V gene has CDR1 SGHRS and CDR2 YFSETQ. The V segment lost 3 bases and the J segment 4 bases; nucleotides outside the gene matches: 10. The CDR3 sequence: CASSSTSGGPNEYNEQFF. The CDR3 DNA follows: TGCGCCAGCAGCTCGACTAGCGGGGGGCCCAACGAGTACAATGAGCAGTTCTTC.

This clonotype has more than one count but fewer than ten. The gene calls are TRBV20-1 and TRBJ1-5; 9 bases agree with TRBD1. Per germline, CDR1 DFQATT and CDR2 SNEGSKA (reference sequence). The V gene end was trimmed by 3 bases and the J gene end by 4 bases; junction bases not matched to a gene: 1. There are 13 residues in the CDR3. CDR3 residues: CSARDRGNQPQHF. The CDR3 coding sequence is TGCAGTGCTAGGGACAGGGGAAATCAGCCCCAGCATTTT.

V usage is TRBV20-1 and J usage is TRBJ2-5, with a tentative D call TRBD2 (6 bases). The germline V gene has CDR1 DFQATT and CDR2 SNEGSKA (reference sequence). Trimming left V 1 base short and J 1 base short, with 16 bases between. The CDR3 has 16 amino acids. This CDR3 reads CSARGTMGLRQETQYF. CDR3 coding DNA: TGCAGTGCTAGAGGTACCATGGGACTGCGCCAAGAGACCCAGTACTTC.

The genes are TRBV11-2 and TRBJ2-5; weak D call: TRBD2 (6 bases). CDR3 length: 14 amino acids. Germline V gene data show CDR1 as SGHAT and CDR2 as FQNNGV. Trimming pared 7 bases from V and 8 bases from J, leaving 20 bases between. The CDR3 nucleotides are TGTGCCAGCAACCTAAGGGGACTCGGGGACACCCAGTACTTC. Its protein is CASNLRGLGDTQYF.

This chain connects TRBV4-1 to TRBJ2-4; perhaps TRBD2 as D (6 bases). Germline CDR1 MGHRA, CDR2 YSYEKL. The CDR3 length is 16 residues. With 1 base removed from V and 0 bases from J, the gap between germline ends came to 10 bases. CDR3 protein: CASSQGRGRAKNIQYF. CDR3 bases: TGCGCCAGCAGCCAAGGGAGGGGCAGAGCCAAAAACATTCAGTACTTC.

There are a few counts of this clonotype. The J gene is TRBJ2-5, the V gene TRBV10-3; TRBD2 aligns across 14 bases. The J segment lost 2 bases and the V segment lost 8 bases, leaving 1 base of the junction unmatched. This CDR3 region has 14 residues. Per germline, CDR1 ENHRY and CDR2 SYGVKD. The CDR3: CAIGLAGGQETQYF. CDR3 sequence (DNA): TGTGCCATCGGACTAGCGGGGGGACAAGAGACCCAGTACTTC.

This chain's CDR3 is CASSYPPKTYEQYF. For the CDR3, the DNA is TGTGCCAGCAGTTATCCCCCCAAAACCTACGAGCAGTACTTC. The chain uses TRBV6-2 or TRBV6-3 and TRBJ2-7; D is uncertain. V shed 3 bases and J shed 2 bases, with 11 bases lying between them. There are 14 residues in the CDR3. Germline CDR1 and CDR2: MNHEY and SVGEGT.

This clonotype has more than one count but fewer than ten. The chain recombines TRBV6-6 with TRBJ2-6; 7 bases fit TRBD1. V shed 7 bases and J 0 bases; nucleotides not matched to a gene: 6. The CDR3 runs to 16 residues. Germline loops: CDR1 MNHNY, CDR2 SVGAGI (reference sequence). CDR3 in DNA: TGTGCCAGCACTCCGGGACAGTTCTCTGGGGCCAACGTCCTGACTTTC. The encoded protein is CASTPGQFSGANVLTF.

The chain's CDR3 is CASSSPLEGTQYF. In DNA form, the CDR3 reads TGTGCCAGCAGTTCCCCGCTGGAAGGTACGCAGTATTTT. The chain has TRBV28 and TRBJ2-3, with D hard to call. CDR1 and CDR2 (germline): MDHEN, SYDVKM. Deletions cut 4 bases from V and 8 bases from J, with 13 bases between. The length of the CDR3 is 13 residues.

The chain recombines TRBV6-5 with TRBJ1-2; 7 bases agree with TRBD1. The CDR3 length is 11 residues. V shed 7 bases, J shed 7 bases, and the junction held 3 bases outside the gene matches. The germline gives CDR1 MNHEY, CDR2 SVGAGI. CDR3 coding DNA: TGTGCCAGCACCTACAGGGGTGGCTACACCTTC. Translation: CASTYRGGYTF.

This clonotype was seen ten or more times. The V call is TRBV29-1, the J call TRBJ2-7; D not certain. The CDR3 has 12 residues. Per germline, CDR1 SQVTM and CDR2 ANQGSEA. Between the trimmed V and J ends, which lost 4 bases and 1 base, there was a span of 8 bases. The CDR3 loop is CSVVSGSYEQYF. The CDR3 nucleotides are TGCAGCGTTGTGTCTGGGTCCTACGAGCAGTACTTC.

The V gene is TRBV20-1, the J gene TRBJ1-2; the D is unclear. The CDR3 is 11 amino acids. Germline loops: CDR1 DFQATT, CDR2 SNEGSKA (reference sequence). Between the trimmed V and J ends, which lost 3 bases and 4 bases, there was a span of 6 bases. CDR3 in amino acids: CSARVAYGYTF. The CDR3 DNA is TGCAGTGCTAGGGTAGCCTATGGCTACACCTTC.

The rearrangement uses TRBV10-3 and TRBJ2-5; the match to TRBD2 covers 11 bases. The CDR3 length is 15 residues. Germline V CDR1 and CDR2: ENHRY, SYGVKD. V was pared by 4 bases and J by 3 bases, with 4 bases of the junction left unmatched. The CDR3 sequence: CAISGLAGGKETQYF. CDR3 DNA: TGTGCCATCAGTGGGCTAGCGGGAGGTAAAGAGACCCAGTACTTC.